The TCR beta chain described here comes from a study of human T cells and chemical hapten exposure. Time point in this sample: pre-sensitization, week 0. Indicated treatment: therapeutic diphenylcyclopropenone sensitization with weekly scalp DPC. One entry per CDR3 protein results from TCRdb running MiXCR on the RACE reads. This sample yields roughly 110,000 distinct CDR3 sequences, of which more than 10% are seen a single time; 1.6% belongs to the top ten. This clonotype was seen at least ten times. Trimming pared 2 bases from V and 6 bases from J, leaving 11 bases between. The germline CDR1 and CDR2 sequences are MNHEY and SMNVEV (reference sequence). This CDR3 is 14 amino acids long.

The sample here was whole blood, taken in connection with sensitization to the hapten diphenylcyclopropenone (DPC). The sequence was collected from a woman between 50 and 59 years old with alopecia areata. Some clones in this sample may be carry-over from other donors' samples. The chain combines TRBV27 with TRBJ1-5; tentatively, D is TRBD1 (5 bases). In nucleotides, the CDR3 is TGTGCCAGCAGTTTAAGTGGGACCGCTCAGCCCCAGCATTTT. It yields the protein CASSLSGTAQPQHF.